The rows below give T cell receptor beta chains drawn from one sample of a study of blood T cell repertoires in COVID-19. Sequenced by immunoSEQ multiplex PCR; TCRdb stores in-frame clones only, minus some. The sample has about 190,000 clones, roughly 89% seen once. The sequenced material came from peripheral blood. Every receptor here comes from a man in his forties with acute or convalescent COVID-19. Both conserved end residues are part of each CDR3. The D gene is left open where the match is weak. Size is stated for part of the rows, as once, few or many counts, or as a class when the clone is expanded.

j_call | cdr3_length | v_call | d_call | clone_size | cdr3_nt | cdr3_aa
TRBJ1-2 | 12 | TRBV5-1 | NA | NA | TGCGCCAGCAGCCCAATTGGCTTTGGCTACACCTTC | CASSPIGFGYTF
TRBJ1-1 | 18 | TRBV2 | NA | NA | TGTGCCAGCAGTGATTCGGGGGACGGTAGGGGGAGGGACACTGAAGCTTTCTTT | CASSDSGDGRGRDTEAFF
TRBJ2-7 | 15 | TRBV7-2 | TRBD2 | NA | TGTGCCAGCAGCCCTACTAGCGGAAGCTCCTACGAGCAGTACTTC | CASSPTSGSSYEQYF
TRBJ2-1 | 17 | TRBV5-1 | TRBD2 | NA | TGCGCCAGCAGCTTGAAAGGAGCGGGGGGCTTCTACAATGAGCAGTTCTTC | CASSLKGAGGFYNEQFF
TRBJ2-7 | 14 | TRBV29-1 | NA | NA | TGCAGCGCCAGGAGCCAGGGAAGGTCCTACGAGCAGTACTTC | CSARSQGRSYEQYF
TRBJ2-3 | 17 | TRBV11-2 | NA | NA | TGTGCCAGCAGCTTATTCCGGGGAGGATACGGCACAGATACGCAGTATTTT | CASSLFRGGYGTDTQYF
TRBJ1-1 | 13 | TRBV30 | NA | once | TGTGCCTGGTTCACAGGTATGAACACTGAAGCTTTCTTT | CAWFTGMNTEAFF
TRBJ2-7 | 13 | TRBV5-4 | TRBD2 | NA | TGTGCCAGCACCGCGGGAGGGGGCCGGGAGCAGTACTTC | CASTAGGGREQYF
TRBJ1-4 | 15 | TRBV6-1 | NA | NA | TGTGCCAGCAGTGATCTCAGGGGCCAGGTCGAAAAACTGTTTTTT | CASSDLRGQVEKLFF
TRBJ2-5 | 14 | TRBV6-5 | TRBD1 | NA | TGTGCCAGCAGCGCCGACAGGGCACAAGAGACCCAGTACTTC | CASSADRAQETQYF
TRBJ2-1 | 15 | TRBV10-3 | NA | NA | TGTGCCATCAGTGAGTCCCGGACATCCTACAATGAGCAGTTCTTC | CAISESRTSYNEQFF
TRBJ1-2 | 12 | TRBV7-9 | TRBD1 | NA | TGTGCCAGCAGCTTAGTAGGGGGCATCCGCACCTTC | CASSLVGGIRTF
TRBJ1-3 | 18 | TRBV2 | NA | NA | TGTGCCAGCAGTGACGCCGGGGACGGACTATTCTCTGGAAACACCATATATTTT | CASSDAGDGLFSGNTIYF
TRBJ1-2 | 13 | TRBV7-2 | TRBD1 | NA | TGTGCCAGCAGCTCGACAGGGAAGGGTGGCTACACCTTC | CASSSTGKGGYTF
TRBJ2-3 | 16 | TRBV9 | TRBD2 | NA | TGTGCCAGCAGCTTTCAGACTAGCGGGGGGCCGGATACGCAGTATTTT | CASSFQTSGGPDTQYF
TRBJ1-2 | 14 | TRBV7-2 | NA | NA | TGTGCCAGCAGCTTATATATAGACAGCTCTGGCTACACCTTC | CASSLYIDSSGYTF
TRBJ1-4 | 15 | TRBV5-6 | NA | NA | TGTGCCAGCAGCTTGAACAGATACTTTAATGAAAAACTGTTTTTT | CASSLNRYFNEKLFF
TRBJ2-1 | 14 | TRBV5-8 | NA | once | TGTGCCAGCAGCTTGGACCTACAGGGCAATGAGCAGTTCTTC | CASSLDLQGNEQFF
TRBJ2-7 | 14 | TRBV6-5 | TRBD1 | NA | TGTGCCAGCAGTCGGGACAGATATCCCTACGAGCAGTACTTC | CASSRDRYPYEQYF
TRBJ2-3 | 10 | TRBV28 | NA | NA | TGTGCCACCAGCGGGGATACGCAGTATTTT | CATSGDTQYF
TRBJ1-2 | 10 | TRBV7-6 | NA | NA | TGTGCCACCAGGGAGGACGGCTACACCTTC | CATREDGYTF
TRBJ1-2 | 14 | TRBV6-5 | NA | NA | TGTGCCAGCAGTTACTCGCAGGCTCCCTATGGCTACACCTTC | CASSYSQAPYGYTF
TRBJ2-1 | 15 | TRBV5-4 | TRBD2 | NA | TGTGCCAGCAGCCCTGGACTAGCCATATACAATGAGCAGTTCTTC | CASSPGLAIYNEQFF
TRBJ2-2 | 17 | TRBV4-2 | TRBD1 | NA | TGTGCCAGCAGCCATTGGGGACAGGGGGGGAACACCGGGGAGCTGTTTTTT | CASSHWGQGGNTGELFF
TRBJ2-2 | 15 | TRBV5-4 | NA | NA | TGTGCCAGCAGCTTGGGCAGGCTAAACACCGGGGAGCTGTTTTTT | CASSLGRLNTGELFF
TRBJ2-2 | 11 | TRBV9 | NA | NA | TGTGCCAGCAGCGGTCGGGGGGAGCTGTTTTTT | CASSGRGELFF
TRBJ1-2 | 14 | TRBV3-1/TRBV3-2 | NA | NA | TGTGCCAGCAGCCAACTCTTGATCTCTAGAGGCTACACCTTC | CASSQLLISRGYTF
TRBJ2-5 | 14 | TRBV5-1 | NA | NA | TGCGCCAGCAGCTTGGGGAGGGGGCCAGAGACCCAGTACTTC | CASSLGRGPETQYF
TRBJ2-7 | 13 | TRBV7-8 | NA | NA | TGTGCCAGCGAGGGGGGGCTGGCCTACGAGCAGTACTTC | CASEGGLAYEQYF
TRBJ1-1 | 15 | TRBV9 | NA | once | TGTGCCAGCAGCGTAGACCCTGTCGGGGGCACTGAAGCTTTCTTT | CASSVDPVGGTEAFF
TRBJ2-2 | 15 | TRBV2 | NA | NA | TGTGCCAGCAGTGCCCCAATAGCTAACACCGGGGAGCTGTTTTTT | CASSAPIANTGELFF
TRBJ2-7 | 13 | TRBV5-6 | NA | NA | TGTGCCAGCAGCTTGGTGATGGAAGGACTCCCATCCTTC | CASSLVMEGLPSF
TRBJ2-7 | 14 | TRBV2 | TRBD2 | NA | TGTGCCAGCAGTGACGGTGGGGGGAGGGTCGAGCAGTACTTC | CASSDGGGRVEQYF
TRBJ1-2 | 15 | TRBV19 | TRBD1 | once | TGTGCCAGTAGTCACCGGGACAGAGCTAACTATGGCTACACCTTC | CASSHRDRANYGYTF
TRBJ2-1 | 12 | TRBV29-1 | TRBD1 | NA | TGCAGCCCCCGGGACAGGGGCAATGAGCAGTTCTTC | CSPRDRGNEQFF
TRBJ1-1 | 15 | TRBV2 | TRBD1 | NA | TGTGCCAGCAGTGAATCGGACAGGTGGAGAACTGAAGCTTTCTTT | CASSESDRWRTEAFF
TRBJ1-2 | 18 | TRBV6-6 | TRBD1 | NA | TGTGCCAGCAGTCGCGGCCGGGACAGGACCTTTCATATCGGCGGCTACACCTTC | CASSRGRDRTFHIGGYTF
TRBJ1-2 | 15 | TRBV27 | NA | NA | TGTGCCAGCAGCAGCGCTGGGGGGATGTACTATGGCTACACCTTC | CASSSAGGMYYGYTF
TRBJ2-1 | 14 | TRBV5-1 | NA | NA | TGCGCCAGCAGCTCGGGACTTCTCAACAATGAGCAGTTCTTC | CASSSGLLNNEQFF
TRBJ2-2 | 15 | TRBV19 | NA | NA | TGTGCCAGTAGTATAGGGCGGCAGAACACCGGGGAGCTGTTTTTT | CASSIGRQNTGELFF